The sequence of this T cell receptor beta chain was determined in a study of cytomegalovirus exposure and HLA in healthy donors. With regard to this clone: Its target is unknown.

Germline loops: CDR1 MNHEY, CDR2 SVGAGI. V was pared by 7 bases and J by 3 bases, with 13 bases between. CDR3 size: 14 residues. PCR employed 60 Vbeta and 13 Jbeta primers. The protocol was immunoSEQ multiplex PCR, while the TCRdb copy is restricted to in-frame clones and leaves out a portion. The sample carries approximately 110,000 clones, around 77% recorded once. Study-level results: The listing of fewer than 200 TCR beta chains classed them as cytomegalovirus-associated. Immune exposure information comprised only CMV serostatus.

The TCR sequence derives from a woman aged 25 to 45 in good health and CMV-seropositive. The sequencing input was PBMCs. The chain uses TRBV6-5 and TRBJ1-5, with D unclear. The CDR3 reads CASKARFINQPQHF. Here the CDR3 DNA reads TGTGCCAGCAAAGCTAGGTTTATCAATCAGCCCCAGCATTTT.